This is a list of T cell receptor beta chains from one sample in a study of shared clonotypes between healthy human individuals. The data were produced by immunoSEQ multiplex PCR, yet TCRdb's version contains in-frame clones alone and is incomplete. The table includes roughly 2.2 million clones, 85% to 95% detected once. The sample consisted of naive CD4+ T cells from PBMCs. These receptors all stem from a man between 18 and 35 years old in good health. Some clones in this sample may be carry-over from other donors' samples. CDR3s include the opening cysteine and the closing phenylalanine or tryptophan. The order of the fields is clone size, D gene, J gene, V gene, CDR3 DNA, CDR3 protein. D genes are given only for firm matches. Rows give clone size only sometimes, using once, few, many, or a class for an expanded clone.

clone size: NA; D gene: TRBD1; J gene: TRBJ1-1; V gene: TRBV6-5; CDR3 DNA: TGTGCCAGCAGTCCCCGGACAGGGCACACTGAAGCTTTCTTT; CDR3 protein: CASSPRTGHTEAFF
clone size: NA; D gene: NA; J gene: TRBJ2-7; V gene: TRBV15; CDR3 DNA: TGTGCCACCAGCAGAGATCGTGGCAGCAAGTTCGAGCAGTACTTC; CDR3 protein: CATSRDRGSKFEQYF
clone size: NA; D gene: NA; J gene: TRBJ1-1; V gene: TRBV16; CDR3 DNA: TGTGCCAGCAGCACACACAGGGCGCCGCTCACTGAAGCTTTCTTT; CDR3 protein: CASSTHRAPLTEAFF
clone size: once; D gene: NA; J gene: TRBJ1-1; V gene: TRBV5-4; CDR3 DNA: TGTGCCAGCAGCCTAACTCCAGGCGGGAACACTGAAGCTTTCTTT; CDR3 protein: CASSLTPGGNTEAFF
clone size: NA; D gene: NA; J gene: TRBJ2-7; V gene: TRBV6-9; CDR3 DNA: TGTGCCAGCAGTTCCGGACTGCCGAGGGAGCAGTACTTC; CDR3 protein: CASSSGLPREQYF
clone size: NA; D gene: NA; J gene: TRBJ2-2; V gene: TRBV7-2; CDR3 DNA: TGTGCCAGCAGCTTAAGCCCCACCTGGGAGCTGTTTTTT; CDR3 protein: CASSLSPTWELFF
clone size: NA; D gene: NA; J gene: TRBJ1-4; V gene: TRBV6-5; CDR3 DNA: TGTGCCAGCAGTCCCCTGAGGGGGAAACTGTTTTTT; CDR3 protein: CASSPLRGKLFF
clone size: NA; D gene: TRBD2; J gene: TRBJ2-2; V gene: TRBV7-8; CDR3 DNA: TGTGCCAGCAGCCGACTAGCGGCTAACACCGGGGAGCTGTTTTTT; CDR3 protein: CASSRLAANTGELFF
clone size: NA; D gene: NA; J gene: TRBJ1-1; V gene: TRBV2; CDR3 DNA: TGTGCCAGCAGTCAGGAGGGAACGGGGTGGAACACTGAAGCTTTCTTT; CDR3 protein: CASSQEGTGWNTEAFF
clone size: few; D gene: TRBD1; J gene: TRBJ1-1; V gene: TRBV11-2; CDR3 DNA: TGTGCCAGCAGCCTGAGGACAGGGACTGAAGCTTTCTTT; CDR3 protein: CASSLRTGTEAFF
clone size: NA; D gene: TRBD1; J gene: TRBJ2-3; V gene: TRBV25-1; CDR3 DNA: TGTGCCAGCAGTGAGCCGGGACAGGGGGCTTTCGGTACGCAGTATTTT; CDR3 protein: CASSEPGQGAFGTQYF
clone size: NA; D gene: NA; J gene: TRBJ1-5; V gene: TRBV2; CDR3 DNA: TGTGCCAGCAGTGAGGGAGGGGGTCCTGGGAGCAATCAGCCCCAGCATTTT; CDR3 protein: CASSEGGGPGSNQPQHF
clone size: NA; D gene: NA; J gene: TRBJ2-2; V gene: TRBV7-3; CDR3 DNA: TGTGCCAGCAGCCCCCAGGGATCCGGGGAGCTGTTTTTT; CDR3 protein: CASSPQGSGELFF
clone size: NA; D gene: NA; J gene: TRBJ1-1; V gene: TRBV5-1; CDR3 DNA: TGCGCCAGCAGCTTGGCAGAGGGAGGCACTGAAGCTTTCTTT; CDR3 protein: CASSLAEGGTEAFF
clone size: NA; D gene: TRBD2; J gene: TRBJ2-1; V gene: TRBV5-1; CDR3 DNA: TGCGCCAGCACACTAGCGGCCCACAACAATGAGCAGTTCTTC; CDR3 protein: CASTLAAHNNEQFF
clone size: NA; D gene: NA; J gene: TRBJ2-3; V gene: TRBV7-2; CDR3 DNA: TGTGCCAGCAGCTTAGGGTGGGCACAGGGTTTCGTCGGGGAAGCGCAGTATTTT; CDR3 protein: CASSLGWAQGFVGEAQYF
clone size: once; D gene: TRBD1; J gene: TRBJ2-4; V gene: TRBV11-3; CDR3 DNA: TGTGCCAGCAGCCCTAAGGGGGCGGGCAGGGTGGCCAAAAACATTCAGTACTTC; CDR3 protein: CASSPKGAGRVAKNIQYF
clone size: NA; D gene: NA; J gene: TRBJ2-1; V gene: TRBV18; CDR3 DNA: TGTGCCAGCTCACCTCCCAGTGGGTCAGATGAGCAGTTCTTC; CDR3 protein: CASSPPSGSDEQFF
clone size: NA; D gene: NA; J gene: TRBJ1-1; V gene: TRBV28; CDR3 DNA: TGTGCCAGCAGTTTGTTGGGGGCTGGAAGCATGAACACTGAAGCTTTCTTT; CDR3 protein: CASSLLGAGSMNTEAFF
clone size: NA; D gene: TRBD2; J gene: TRBJ2-3; V gene: TRBV6-4; CDR3 DNA: TGTGCCAGCAGTGACCGACTAGCGGGAGGGACAGATACGCAGTATTTT; CDR3 protein: CASSDRLAGGTDTQYF
clone size: NA; D gene: TRBD1; J gene: TRBJ1-1; V gene: TRBV9; CDR3 DNA: TGTGCCAGCAGCGAGGTCAGGGGGACGATTCAGGACACTGAAGCTTTCTTT; CDR3 protein: CASSEVRGTIQDTEAFF
clone size: NA; D gene: NA; J gene: TRBJ1-5; V gene: TRBV6-6; CDR3 DNA: TGTGCCAGCAGTTACTCGACCCCCCCTAGCAATCAGCCCCAGCATTTT; CDR3 protein: CASSYSTPPSNQPQHF
clone size: NA; D gene: NA; J gene: TRBJ1-4; V gene: TRBV20-1; CDR3 DNA: TGCAGTGCTGCTCGCACGGAAAAACTGTTTTTT; CDR3 protein: CSAARTEKLFF
clone size: NA; D gene: TRBD1; J gene: TRBJ2-1; V gene: TRBV4-3; CDR3 DNA: TGCGCCAGCAAGATCGACAGGGGAAGGAATGAGCAGTTCTTC; CDR3 protein: CASKIDRGRNEQFF
clone size: NA; D gene: NA; J gene: TRBJ2-3; V gene: TRBV9; CDR3 DNA: TGTGCCAGCAGCGCTGCGGGGCCCAGGGTGCCAGATACGCAGTATTTT; CDR3 protein: CASSAAGPRVPDTQYF
clone size: NA; D gene: NA; J gene: TRBJ1-5; V gene: TRBV7-9; CDR3 DNA: TGTGCCAGCAGCCTAGAAGGGGATCAGCCCCGGCATTTT; CDR3 protein: CASSLEGDQPRHF
clone size: NA; D gene: TRBD2; J gene: TRBJ2-1; V gene: TRBV9; CDR3 DNA: TGTGCCAGCAGCGTAGGACGGCTAGCGGTGTACAATGAGCAGTTCTTC; CDR3 protein: CASSVGRLAVYNEQFF
clone size: few; D gene: NA; J gene: TRBJ1-1; V gene: TRBV7-9; CDR3 DNA: TGTGCCAGCAGCGCTTCGGGGTGGGGGACTGAAGCTTTCTTT; CDR3 protein: CASSASGWGTEAFF
clone size: once; D gene: NA; J gene: TRBJ1-1; V gene: TRBV5-6; CDR3 DNA: TGTGCCAGCAGCCCTCGGTGGGGCACTGAAGCTTTCTTT; CDR3 protein: CASSPRWGTEAFF
clone size: NA; D gene: TRBD2; J gene: TRBJ2-1; V gene: TRBV13; CDR3 DNA: TGTGCCAGCAGCCAAAACCCTCGGGTTAGCGGGATACTCTATGAGCAGTTCTTC; CDR3 protein: CASSQNPRVSGILYEQFF
clone size: NA; D gene: NA; J gene: TRBJ2-1; V gene: TRBV11-2; CDR3 DNA: TGTGCCAGCAGCTTAGTTCCGCAAGACGACTACAATGAGCAGTTCTTC; CDR3 protein: CASSLVPQDDYNEQFF
clone size: NA; D gene: NA; J gene: TRBJ2-5; V gene: TRBV6-5; CDR3 DNA: TGTGCCAGCAGTTACTCGGGACACGGGGAGACCCAGTACTTC; CDR3 protein: CASSYSGHGETQYF
clone size: once; D gene: TRBD1; J gene: TRBJ2-7; V gene: TRBV7-3; CDR3 DNA: TGTGCCAGCAGCCCAGGGGGATCGGCCTACGAGCAGTACTTC; CDR3 protein: CASSPGGSAYEQYF
clone size: NA; D gene: TRBD2; J gene: TRBJ2-1; V gene: TRBV5-1; CDR3 DNA: TGCGCCAGCAGCTTGGCTGCTAGCGGCCGAAATGAGCAGTTCTTC; CDR3 protein: CASSLAASGRNEQFF
clone size: NA; D gene: TRBD1; J gene: TRBJ2-2; V gene: TRBV9; CDR3 DNA: TGTGCCAGCAGCGTAAACTTACAGGGGGCGATCTCCGGGGAGCTGTTTTTT; CDR3 protein: CASSVNLQGAISGELFF
clone size: few; D gene: TRBD1; J gene: TRBJ2-7; V gene: TRBV9; CDR3 DNA: TGTGCCAGCAGCGCAGGACAGGGGGCTGCGACCTACGAGCAGTACTTC; CDR3 protein: CASSAGQGAATYEQYF
clone size: NA; D gene: NA; J gene: TRBJ2-1; V gene: TRBV7-2; CDR3 DNA: TGTGCCAGCAGCTTGGTAGGGGATACCTACAATGAGCAGTTCTTC; CDR3 protein: CASSLVGDTYNEQFF
clone size: NA; D gene: NA; J gene: TRBJ2-7; V gene: TRBV28; CDR3 DNA: TGTGCCAGCAGTTTGTTCCCTGGGGGATACGAGCAGTACTTC; CDR3 protein: CASSLFPGGYEQYF
clone size: NA; D gene: TRBD1; J gene: TRBJ2-7; V gene: TRBV6-1; CDR3 DNA: TGTGCCAGCAGGGGACAGGTGGGATCCTACGAGCAGTACTTC; CDR3 protein: CASRGQVGSYEQYF
clone size: NA; D gene: NA; J gene: TRBJ1-5; V gene: TRBV30; CDR3 DNA: TGTGCCTGGAGTCGACAGATGAATCAGCCCCAGCATTTT; CDR3 protein: CAWSRQMNQPQHF
clone size: NA; D gene: NA; J gene: TRBJ1-5; V gene: TRBV28; CDR3 DNA: TGTGCCAGCAGTTTAGGGGGCCGGGGGCCCCAGCATTTT; CDR3 protein: CASSLGGRGPQHF
clone size: NA; D gene: NA; J gene: TRBJ1-5; V gene: TRBV7-9; CDR3 DNA: TGTGCCAGCAGCCGAGGTAGCAATCAGCCCCAGCATTTT; CDR3 protein: CASSRGSNQPQHF
clone size: NA; D gene: TRBD2; J gene: TRBJ2-1; V gene: TRBV9; CDR3 DNA: TGTGCCAGCAGCGTAGTGGCCTCCGGCGGGAGATATGAGCAGTTCTTC; CDR3 protein: CASSVVASGGRYEQFF
clone size: NA; D gene: NA; J gene: TRBJ1-5; V gene: TRBV9; CDR3 DNA: TGTGCCAGCAGCGTAGGGACATCGGATAATCAGCCCCAGCATTTT; CDR3 protein: CASSVGTSDNQPQHF
clone size: few; D gene: NA; J gene: TRBJ1-1; V gene: TRBV7-9; CDR3 DNA: TGTGCCAGCAGCTTCACTGGGGACACTGAAGCTTTCTTT; CDR3 protein: CASSFTGDTEAFF
clone size: NA; D gene: NA; J gene: TRBJ2-5; V gene: TRBV9; CDR3 DNA: TGTGCCAGCAGCCTTCCCCGGGACCCAGATAGATACGCCCAAGAGACCCAGTACTTC; CDR3 protein: CASSLPRDPDRYAQETQYF
clone size: NA; D gene: TRBD1; J gene: TRBJ1-1; V gene: TRBV6-1; CDR3 DNA: TGTGCCAGCAGTGCCGACAGGGTATGGGCGAGGACTGAAGCTTTCTTT; CDR3 protein: CASSADRVWARTEAFF
clone size: NA; D gene: NA; J gene: TRBJ1-5; V gene: TRBV6-1; CDR3 DNA: TGTGCCAGCAGTCAGAACGGGGGGGTAGGTCAGCCCCAGCATTTT; CDR3 protein: CASSQNGGVGQPQHF
clone size: NA; D gene: TRBD1; J gene: TRBJ2-4; V gene: TRBV10-3; CDR3 DNA: TGTGCCATCAGTGAGTCCCGGACAGGAAAAAACATTCAGTACTTC; CDR3 protein: CAISESRTGKNIQYF
clone size: NA; D gene: NA; J gene: TRBJ2-4; V gene: TRBV11-2; CDR3 DNA: TGTGCCAGCAGCTTAGACTCCAACCCGCTAGCCAAAAACATTCAGTACTTC; CDR3 protein: CASSLDSNPLAKNIQYF
clone size: NA; D gene: TRBD1; J gene: TRBJ1-5; V gene: TRBV28; CDR3 DNA: TGTGCCAGCAGTCTCATACAGGGGAGGAATCAGCCCCAGCATTTT; CDR3 protein: CASSLIQGRNQPQHF
clone size: NA; D gene: NA; J gene: TRBJ2-1; V gene: TRBV18; CDR3 DNA: TGTGCCAGCTCACCAACCAGGGGTTACAATGAGCAGTTCTTC; CDR3 protein: CASSPTRGYNEQFF
clone size: NA; D gene: TRBD1; J gene: TRBJ1-2; V gene: TRBV18; CDR3 DNA: TGTGCCAGCTCATCCGACAGGGGAAGAGGCGGCTACACCTTC; CDR3 protein: CASSSDRGRGGYTF
clone size: NA; D gene: NA; J gene: TRBJ2-7; V gene: TRBV30; CDR3 DNA: TGTGCCTGGAGTGTAGGCGGATACGAGCAGTACTTC; CDR3 protein: CAWSVGGYEQYF
clone size: NA; D gene: TRBD2; J gene: TRBJ2-1; V gene: TRBV9; CDR3 DNA: TGTGCCAGCAGCGTACTTACGCCCATAAGCGGGAGGGCAGTTGAGCAGTTCTTC; CDR3 protein: CASSVLTPISGRAVEQFF